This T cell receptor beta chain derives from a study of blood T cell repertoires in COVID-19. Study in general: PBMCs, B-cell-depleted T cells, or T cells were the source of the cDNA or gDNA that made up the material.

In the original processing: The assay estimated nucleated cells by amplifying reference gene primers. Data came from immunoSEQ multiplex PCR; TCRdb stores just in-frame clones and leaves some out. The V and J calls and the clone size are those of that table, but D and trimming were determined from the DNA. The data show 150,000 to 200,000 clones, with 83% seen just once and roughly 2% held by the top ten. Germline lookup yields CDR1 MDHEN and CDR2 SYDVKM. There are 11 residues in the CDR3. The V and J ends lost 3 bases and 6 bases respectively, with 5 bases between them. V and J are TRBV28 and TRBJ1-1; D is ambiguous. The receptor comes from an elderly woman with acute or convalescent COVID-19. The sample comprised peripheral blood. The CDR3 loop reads CASSFFAEAFF. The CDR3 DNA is TGTGCCAGCAGTTTTTTCGCTGAAGCTTTCTTT.